The sequence of this T cell receptor (beta chain) was determined in a study of neoadjuvant anti-PD-1 for oral cavity cancer. Indicated time point: after neoadjuvant nivolumab, at surgical resection. Clones were sequenced by immunoSEQ multiplex PCR, and TCRdb holds only the in-frame ones, with some missing. The profile shows approximately 9,700 clones, 65% to 70% of them singletons. With 5 bases clipped from V and 9 bases from J, the junction kept 13 bases outside the gene matches. The CDR3 sequence is 15 residues long. From germline, CDR1 is SGHTA and CDR2 FQGTGA. The TCR comes from a person aged 40 to 85 with oral cavity squamous cell carcinoma. The starting material was PBMCs, obtained after nivolumab (anti-PD-1) treatment. The genes are TRBV7-3 and TRBJ2-1; TRBD2 matches 7 bases. The DNA for the CDR3 is TGTGCCAGCAGCGTACTAGCGAGAGAGGGCGGTGAGCAGTTCTTC. Protein: CASSVLAREGGEQFF.